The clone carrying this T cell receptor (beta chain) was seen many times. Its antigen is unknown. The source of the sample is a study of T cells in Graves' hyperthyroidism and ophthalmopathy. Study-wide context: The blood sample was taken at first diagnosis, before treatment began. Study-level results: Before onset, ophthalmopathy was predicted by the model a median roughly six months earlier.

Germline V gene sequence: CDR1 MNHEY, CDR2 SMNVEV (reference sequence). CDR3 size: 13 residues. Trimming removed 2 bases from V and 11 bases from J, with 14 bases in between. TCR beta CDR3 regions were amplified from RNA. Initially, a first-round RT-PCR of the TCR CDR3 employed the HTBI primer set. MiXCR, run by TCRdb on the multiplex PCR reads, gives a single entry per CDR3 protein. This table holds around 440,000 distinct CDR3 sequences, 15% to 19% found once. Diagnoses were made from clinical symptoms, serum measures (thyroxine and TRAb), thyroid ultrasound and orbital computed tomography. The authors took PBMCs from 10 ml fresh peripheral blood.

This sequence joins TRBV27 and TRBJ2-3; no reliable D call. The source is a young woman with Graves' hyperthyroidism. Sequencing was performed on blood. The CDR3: CASSLTPPLQQYF. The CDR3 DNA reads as TGTGCCAGCAGTTTAACCCCCCCGCTACAGCAGTATTTT.